This T cell receptor (beta chain) came from a study of human T cells and chemical hapten exposure. General study points: PT1 expanded TCR counts correlated positively with patch test score. TCRs at high frequency, those above 1 in 1000, did not change with DPC sensitization.

This clonotype was seen only a few times. Its antigen is not identified. V was cut by 3 bases and J by 5 bases, with 14 bases left in between. In germline, CDR1 is KGHSH, CDR2 LQKENI. The CDR3 sequence is 15 residues long. Time point noted: patch test 2, 6 weeks after DPC sensitization. Stated treatment: therapeutic diphenylcyclopropenone sensitization with weekly scalp DPC. Authors' data handling: Across samples, TCR counts had a median of around 100,000 and ranged from roughly 23,224 to 700,000. MiXCR was run by TCRdb on the RACE reads, yielding one entry per CDR3 protein. TCRdb, not the original authors, processed these V and J calls. The sample lists a few hundred thousand distinct CDR3 sequences; over 6% were seen once.

This chain joins TRBV18 and TRBJ1-5; no definite D call. The sequence derives from a woman between 18 and 29 years old with alopecia areata. Some clones in this sample may be carry-over from other donors' samples. The material sequenced was whole blood, taken in connection with sensitization to the hapten diphenylcyclopropenone (DPC). CDR3 in amino acids: CASSPASAGYQPQHF. CDR3 DNA sequence: TGTGCCAGCTCACCGGCATCCGCAGGCTATCAGCCCCAGCATTTT.